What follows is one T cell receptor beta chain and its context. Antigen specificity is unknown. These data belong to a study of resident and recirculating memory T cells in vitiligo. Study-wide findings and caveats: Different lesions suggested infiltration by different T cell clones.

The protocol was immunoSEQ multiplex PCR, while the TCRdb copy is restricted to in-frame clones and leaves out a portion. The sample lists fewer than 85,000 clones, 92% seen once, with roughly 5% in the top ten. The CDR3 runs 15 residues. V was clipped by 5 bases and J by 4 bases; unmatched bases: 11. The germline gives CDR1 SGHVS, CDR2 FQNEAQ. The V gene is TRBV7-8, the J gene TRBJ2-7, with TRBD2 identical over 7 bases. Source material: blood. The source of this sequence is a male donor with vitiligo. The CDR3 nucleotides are TGTGCCAGCAGCCTCGGACTAGGCGATAGTTACGAGCAGTACTTC. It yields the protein CASSLGLGDSYEQYF. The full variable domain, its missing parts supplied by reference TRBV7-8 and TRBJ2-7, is GAGVSQSPRYKVAKRGQDVALRCDPISGHVSLFWYQQALGQGPEFLTYFQNEAQLDKSGLPSDRFFAERPEGSVSTLKIQRTQQEDSAVYLCASSLGLGDSYEQYFGPGTRLTVT.